Presented here are 32 T cell receptor beta chains from one specimen sequenced in a study of beta chain features in type 1 diabetes. Expressed TCRB transcripts were sequenced, since all the RNA that had been isolated was reverse transcribed. Here immunoSEQ multiplex PCR was the method, and the copy in TCRdb shows in-frame clones only, minus some. The sample has 350,000 to 400,000 clones, around 15% seen once. Sequences were obtained from naive CD4+ T cells from blood. The receptors stem from a woman aged 18-29 years in good health.

This clone was detected only a few times. V usage is TRBV7-2 and J usage is TRBJ2-7, with 9 bases lining up with TRBD1. The CDR3 covers 14 residues. V lost 1 base and J lost 4; bases outside the gene matches: 2. Germline V gives CDR1 SGHTA, CDR2 FQGNSA. CDR3 in amino acids: CASSLGQGVYEQYF. The CDR3 DNA reads as TGTGCCAGCAGCTTAGGACAGGGGGTATACGAGCAGTACTTC.

This clone was counted only a few times. The chain joins TRBV5-1 to TRBJ2-7; 9 bases match TRBD1. The CDR3 runs 15 residues. CDR1 SGHRS and CDR2 YFSETQ come from the germline V gene. V lost 4 bases, J lost 3 bases, and 8 bases stayed unmatched. The CDR3 nucleotides read TGCGCCAGCAGCGAAGGACAGGGGACGAACTACGAGCAGTACTTC. Residues: CASSEGQGTNYEQYF.

The rearrangement uses TRBV18 and TRBJ2-7, with TRBD1 matching 7 bases. CDR3 length equals 13 residues. V shed 3 bases, J shed 11 bases, and the junction held 10 bases outside the gene matches. Germline-derived CDR1 and CDR2 are KGHSH and LQKENI. CDR3 DNA sequence: TGTGCCAGCTCACCTCAAGAGACAGGGTGGAAGTACTTC. This encodes CASSPQETGWKYF. Filled out from reference TRBV18 and TRBJ2-7, the complete variable domain reads NAGVMQNPRHLVRRRGQEARLRCSPMKGHSHVYWYRQLPEEGLKFMVYLQKENIIDESGMPKERFSAEFPKEGPSILRIQQVVRGDSAAYFCASSPQETGWKYFGPGTRLTVT.

This clone was counted only a few times. The rearrangement joins TRBV7-8 to TRBJ1-2, with 7 bases lining up with TRBD1. With V trimmed by 2 bases and J by 5 bases, 8 bases remained unmatched. The germline V gene encodes CDR1 SGHVS and CDR2 FQNEAQ. This CDR3 spans 15 amino acids. The CDR3 protein is CASSLLVRGKYGYTF. The CDR3 DNA reads TGTGCCAGCAGCTTATTAGTCAGGGGGAAGTATGGCTACACCTTC. The full variable domain, completed using reference TRBV7-8 and TRBJ1-2, is GAGVSQSPRYKVAKRGQDVALRCDPISGHVSLFWYQQALGQGPEFLTYFQNEAQLDKSGLPSDRFFAERPEGSVSTLKIQRTQQEDSAVYLCASSLLVRGKYGYTFGSGTRLTVV.

CDR3 residues: CAISSPGMGYQETQYF. In nucleotides, the CDR3 is TGTGCCATCAGTTCACCAGGGATGGGGTACCAAGAGACCCAGTACTTC. This rearrangement joins TRBV10-3 to TRBJ2-5; D is perhaps TRBD1 (5 bases). CDR3 size: 16 residues. CDR1 is ENHRY, CDR2 SYGVKD, per germline. V lost 5 bases, J lost 0 bases, and 16 bases lay in between.

In this sample, this clone turned up a few times. V gene TRBV9 combines with J gene TRBJ2-1, with TRBD1 matching over 7 bases. V was pared by 2 bases and J by 10 bases, with 9 bases of the junction left unmatched. Germline values: CDR1 SGDLS, CDR2 YYNGEE. The CDR3 sequence is 14 residues long. CDR3 in DNA: TGTGCCAGCAGCGTTGACGCCCGGGACAGCGAGCAGTTCTTC. Translating it yields CASSVDARDSEQFF. The complete variable domain, with remaining parts taken from reference TRBV9 and TRBJ2-1, reads DSGVTQTPKHLITATGQRVTLRCSPRSGDLSVYWYQQSLDQGLQFLIQYYNGEERAKGNILERFSAQQFPDLHSELNLSSLELGDSALYFCASSVDARDSEQFFGPGTRLTVL.

The chain uses TRBV5-1 and TRBJ1-1; 10 nucleotides line up with TRBD1. V trimming: 0 bases; J trimming: 0 bases; junction bases outside the gene matches: 8. The CDR3 is made up of 18 amino acids. Germline V gene sequence: CDR1 SGHRS, CDR2 YFSETQ. This chain's CDR3 is CASSLAPGTGAMNTEAFF. In DNA, the CDR3 is TGCGCCAGCAGCTTGGCTCCCGGGACAGGGGCCATGAACACTGAAGCTTTCTTT. Complete variable domain (other parts from reference TRBV5-1 and TRBJ1-1): KAGVTQTPRYLIKTRGQQVTLSCSPISGHRSVSWYQQTPGQGLQFLFEYFSETQRNKGNFPGRFSGRQFSNSRSEMNVSTLELGDSALYLCASSLAPGTGAMNTEAFFGQGTRLTVV.

The V and J genes are TRBV5-4 and TRBJ2-7, with 12 nucleotides matching TRBD2. The germline CDR1 and CDR2 sequences are SGHNT and YYREEE (reference sequence). V shed 4 bases, J shed 7 bases, and the junction held 9 bases outside the gene matches. This CDR3 region has 15 residues. The CDR3 DNA reads as TGTGCCAGCAGCACAACTAGCGGGAGGACGGGGGAGCAGTACTTC. Its translation is CASSTTSGRTGEQYF.

The chain recombines TRBV5-1 with TRBJ2-7; TRBD1 is a possible D gene (5 bases). V dropped 4 bases and J dropped 5 bases, with 13 bases sitting between them. CDR3 length equals 13 residues. Per germline, CDR1 SGHRS and CDR2 YFSETQ. The chain's CDR3 is CASSLRVRDEQYF. The CDR3 DNA reads as TGCGCCAGCAGCCTCAGGGTTAGGGACGAGCAGTACTTC.

V and J are TRBV4-2 and TRBJ2-1; 8 bases are a match to TRBD2. With V trimmed by 3 bases and J by 0 bases, 7 bases remained unmatched. CDR1 is LGHNA, CDR2 YNFKEQ, per germline. The CDR3 is made up of 17 amino acids. The CDR3: CASSQPGGGSSYNEQFF. In nucleotides, the CDR3 is TGTGCCAGCAGCCAGCCGGGCGGGGGGAGCTCCTACAATGAGCAGTTCTTC.

This clone was seen a handful of times. The rearrangement links TRBV6-5 to TRBJ2-1; 9 positions agree with TRBD2. Germline V gene lookup returns CDR1 MNHEY and CDR2 SVGAGI. The CDR3 contains 14 residues. The junction had 3 bases not matched to a gene; V was cut back by 2 bases and J by 7 bases. CDR3 residues: CASSYGLARNEQFF. CDR3 in DNA: TGTGCCAGCAGTTACGGACTAGCGCGTAATGAGCAGTTCTTC.

This clone was counted between two and nine times. The V and J genes are TRBV29-1 and TRBJ1-1; no clear D. The germline V and J ends were trimmed by 3 bases and 0 bases, with 5 bases remaining between them. Per germline, CDR1 SQVTM and CDR2 ANQGSEA. The CDR3 is 12 amino acids. CDR3 sequence: CSVDLMNTEAFF. Written as DNA, the CDR3 is TGCAGCGTTGATTTAATGAACACTGAAGCTTTCTTT. The variable domain in full, with the rest retrieved from reference TRBV29-1 and TRBJ1-1, is SAVISQKPSRDICQRGTSLTIQCQVDSQVTMMFWYRQQPGQSLTLIATANQGSEATYESGFVIDKFPISRPNLTFSTLTVSNMSPEDSSIYLCSVDLMNTEAFFGQGTRLTVV.

A few counts support this clone. The genes are TRBV29-1 and TRBJ1-1, with no clear D. The V and J ends lost 4 bases and 6 bases respectively, with 6 bases between them. In germline, CDR1 is SQVTM, CDR2 ANQGSEA. The CDR3 extends over 10 amino acids. The DNA of the CDR3 is TGCAGCGTTGTCCGGTCTGAAGCTTTCTTT. As protein: CSVVRSEAFF.

This clone was counted between two and nine times. This chain joins TRBV10-3 and TRBJ2-1, with TRBD2 matching over 10 bases. V dropped 8 bases and J dropped 0; count of bases not matched to a gene: 10. In germline, CDR1 is ENHRY, CDR2 SYGVKD. This CDR3 comprises 17 residues. CDR3 bases: TGTGCCATCCAGGGGCTAGCGGGAGTTAGCTCCTACAATGAGCAGTTCTTC. As protein: CAIQGLAGVSSYNEQFF.

This clone was observed a handful of times. The genes are TRBV2 and TRBJ2-1; D remains ambiguous. Germline values: CDR1 SNHLY, CDR2 FYNNEI. V lost 2 bases and J lost 6, with 5 bases in between. The CDR3 has 12 residues. The CDR3 DNA follows: TGTGCCAGCAGTGAAAACTTCAATGAGCAGTTCTTC. Its translation is CASSENFNEQFF.

CDR3 coding DNA: TGTGCCTGGAGCGGACAGGGCCTCGGCTATGGCTACACCTTC. Amino acids: CAWSGQGLGYGYTF. The genes are TRBV30 and TRBJ1-2, with 8 bases matching TRBD1. V lost 3 bases and J lost 4; bases outside the gene matches: 7. The CDR3 is 14 residues long. Germline assignment: CDR1 GTSNPN and CDR2 SVGIG (reference sequence).

This clone was seen only a few times. The genes are TRBV7-9 and TRBJ1-1; D is uncertain. Germline CDR1 is SEHNR and CDR2 is FQNEAQ (reference sequence). The CDR3 is 13 residues long. Trimming left V 6 bases short and J 3 bases short, with 11 bases between. In nucleotides, the CDR3 is TGTGCCAGCAGTACCAGAGACTACACTGAAGCTTTCTTT. Translation: CASSTRDYTEAFF.

There are a few counts of this clone. The chain is built from TRBV11-2 and TRBJ2-7, with 13 nucleotides matching TRBD2. This CDR3 has 19 amino acids. The junction had 17 bases not matched to a gene; V was cut back by 3 bases and J by 6 bases. CDR1 is SGHAT and CDR2 is FQNNGV in the germline V gene. The DNA of the CDR3 is TGTGCCAGCAGCTTTAATACCGCCCGGACTAGCGGGAGTCTGTCCGAGCAGTACTTC. Translating gives CASSFNTARTSGSLSEQYF.

The rearrangement uses TRBV6-5 and TRBJ1-2, with a tentative D call TRBD1 (6 bases). CDR1 is MNHEY and CDR2 is SVGAGI in the germline V gene. The germline V and J ends were trimmed by 6 bases and 4 bases, with 15 bases remaining between them. This CDR3 has 14 amino acids. The CDR3, as DNA: TGTGCCAGCAGCAGGGGTCTCGGTGCCTATGGCTACACCTTC. It encodes CASSRGLGAYGYTF.

The chain links TRBV10-3 to TRBJ2-1; the D gene is possibly TRBD2 (5 bases). The CDR3 covers 12 residues. V was shortened by 3 bases and J by 7 bases, with 7 bases between the two germline ends. Germline CDR1 and CDR2: ENHRY and SYGVKD. The CDR3 protein is CAISERENEQFF. The CDR3 nucleotides read TGTGCCATCAGTGAAAGGGAGAATGAGCAGTTCTTC.

This chain joins TRBV7-7 and TRBJ2-2, with D maybe TRBD1 (6 bases). Germline lookup yields CDR1 SSHAT and CDR2 FNYEAQ (reference sequence). The CDR3 runs to 14 residues. The V end was cut by 5 bases, the J end by 5 bases, with 12 bases between. The CDR3 DNA sequence: TGTGCCAGCAGCCAAGGGGGTCCGACCGGGGAGCTGTTTTTT. Its protein product is CASSQGGPTGELFF.

The rearrangement uses TRBV13 and TRBJ2-5, with D possibly matching TRBD1 (5 bases). The CDR3 contains 16 residues. The germline CDR1 and CDR2 sequences are PRHDT and FYEKMQ (reference sequence). Trimming shortened V by 5 bases and J by 5 bases, and 21 bases separated the two germline ends. The CDR3 DNA reads as TGTGCCAGCAGCCGCGGTGGGGCCGGCAGCAGTGAGACCCAGTACTTC. Its protein product is CASSRGGAGSSETQYF.

V and J are TRBV5-1 and TRBJ1-1; 10 bases are shared with TRBD1. This CDR3 is built from 14 residues. V lost 4 bases and J lost 5; bases outside the gene matches: 5. CDR1 is SGHRS and CDR2 is YFSETQ in the germline V gene. CDR3 in amino acids: CASSMRTGGTEAFF. CDR3 in DNA: TGCGCCAGCAGCATGAGGACAGGGGGGACTGAAGCTTTCTTT.

This CDR3 is CATSRVGGNGEETQYF. The CDR3 DNA reads TGTGCCACCAGCAGAGTGGGTGGGAACGGGGAAGAGACCCAGTACTTC. V and J are TRBV15 and TRBJ2-5, with D tentatively TRBD2 (5 bases). The germline gives CDR1 LNHNV, CDR2 YYDKDF (reference sequence). This CDR3 is 16 amino acids long. Trimming shortened V by 1 base and J by 3 bases, and 15 bases separated the two germline ends. The variable domain in full, completed from reference TRBV15 and TRBJ2-5, reads DAMVIQNPRYQVTQFGKPVTLSCSQTLNHNVMYWYQQKSSQAPKLLFHYYDKDFNNEADTPDNFQSRRPNTSFCFLDIRSPGLGDTAMYLCATSRVGGNGEETQYFGPGTRLLVL.

The chain combines TRBV4-1 with TRBJ2-5, with unresolved D. Trimming took 2 bases from V and 1 from J, leaving 5 bases between them. CDR1 MGHRA and CDR2 YSYEKL come from the germline V gene. CDR3 length: 13 amino acids. The CDR3 region has the DNA TGCGCCAGCAGCCAAATCCTCCAAGAGACCCAGTACTTC. This sequence encodes CASSQILQETQYF.

The V and J genes are TRBV7-6 and TRBJ2-7; TRBD1 agrees at 8 bases. J was trimmed by 0 bases and V by 2 bases; bases with no gene match: 3. CDR1 and CDR2 (germline): SGHVS, FNYEAQ. The CDR3 is 15 amino acids. The CDR3, as DNA: TGTGCCAGCAGCTTACGGACAGGGCCCTCCTACGAGCAGTACTTC. Translating it yields CASSLRTGPSYEQYF.

V usage is TRBV15 and J usage is TRBJ2-7; TRBD2 aligns across 8 bases. Germline V gene sequence: CDR1 LNHNV, CDR2 YYDKDF (reference sequence). Germline trimming cut 3 bases from V and 2 bases from J; bases unmatched to any gene: 6. The CDR3 consists of 15 residues. The CDR3 loop reads CATSSTLAGTYEQYF. The CDR3 DNA reads TGTGCCACCAGCAGTACATTAGCGGGAACCTACGAGCAGTACTTC.

The chain combines TRBV18 with TRBJ2-1; D not certain. Per germline, CDR1 KGHSH and CDR2 LQKENI. Trimming removed 6 bases from V and 11 bases from J, with 17 bases in between. This CDR3 region has 13 residues. CDR3 nucleotides: TGTGCCAGCTCGGAAGGATCCGTCACTAAGCAGTTCTTC. Amino acid sequence: CASSEGSVTKQFF.

The genes are TRBV5-1 and TRBJ2-7; TRBD1 aligns across 9 bases. The J segment lost 0 bases and the V segment lost 3 bases, leaving 7 bases of the junction unmatched. The CDR3 totals 16 residues. Germline lookup yields CDR1 SGHRS and CDR2 YFSETQ. CDR3 nucleotides: TGCGCCAGCAGCTCGGACAGGGGTTCAATCTCCTACGAGCAGTACTTC. Its translation: CASSSDRGSISYEQYF.

The J gene is TRBJ1-2, the V gene TRBV6-5, with 7 positions matching TRBD1. Germline V gene data show CDR1 as MNHEY and CDR2 as SVGAGI. This CDR3 spans 15 amino acids. With V trimmed by 6 bases and J by 4 bases, 11 bases remained unmatched. CDR3 coding DNA: TGTGCCAGCAGGACGGGACAGCAATTGTTCTATGGCTACACCTTC. Its translation: CASRTGQQLFYGYTF.

Only a few counts were recorded for this clone. The genes are TRBV30 and TRBJ1-1; D uncertain. CDR1 is GTSNPN and CDR2 is SVGIG in the germline V gene (reference sequence). Deletions cut 5 bases from V and 1 base from J, with 11 bases between. This CDR3 comprises 13 residues. CDR3 DNA sequence: TGTGCCTGGGGGAGGCAGCAGAACACTGAAGCTTTCTTT. This gives the protein CAWGRQQNTEAFF.

This clone came up a few times. V usage is TRBV5-6 and J usage is TRBJ2-7, with D perhaps matching TRBD1 (5 bases). Trimming removed 2 bases at V and 2 bases at J, with 17 bases between. This CDR3 contains 16 residues. The germline V gene encodes CDR1 SGHDT and CDR2 YYEEEE. The CDR3 is CASSFVPSAGTYEQYF. The CDR3 bases are TGTGCCAGCAGCTTTGTGCCCTCGGCAGGGACCTACGAGCAGTACTTC.